Following are 2 T cell receptor beta chains from one sample sequenced in a study of T cells in narcolepsy. The protocol was immunoSEQ multiplex PCR, while the TCRdb copy is restricted to in-frame clones and leaves out a portion. The sample lists tens of thousands of clones, about 85% occurring once. Sequencing was performed on CD45RA- memory CD4+ T cells from PBMCs. The receptors come from a human donor with narcolepsy.

The V and J genes are TRBV7-2 and TRBJ2-5; the match to TRBD2 covers 7 bases. The J segment lost 5 bases and the V segment lost 3 bases, leaving 9 bases of the junction unmatched. The CDR3 length is 15 residues. CDR1 and CDR2 (germline): SGHTA, FQGNSA. The CDR3 DNA follows: TGTGCCAGCAGCTTCCGGGGGGAGGGGTTGGAGACCCAGTACTTC. Translating it yields CASSFRGEGLETQYF.

The DNA of the CDR3 is TGCGCCAGCAGCTATCAAGAGTCTGGGGCCAACGTCCTGACTTTC. Translation: CASSYQESGANVLTF. V is TRBV5-1 and J is TRBJ2-6; D gene ambiguous. The CDR3 length is 15 residues. The V gene's germline CDR1 is SGHRS and CDR2 YFSETQ. Trimming pared 3 bases from V and 1 base from J, leaving 8 bases between.